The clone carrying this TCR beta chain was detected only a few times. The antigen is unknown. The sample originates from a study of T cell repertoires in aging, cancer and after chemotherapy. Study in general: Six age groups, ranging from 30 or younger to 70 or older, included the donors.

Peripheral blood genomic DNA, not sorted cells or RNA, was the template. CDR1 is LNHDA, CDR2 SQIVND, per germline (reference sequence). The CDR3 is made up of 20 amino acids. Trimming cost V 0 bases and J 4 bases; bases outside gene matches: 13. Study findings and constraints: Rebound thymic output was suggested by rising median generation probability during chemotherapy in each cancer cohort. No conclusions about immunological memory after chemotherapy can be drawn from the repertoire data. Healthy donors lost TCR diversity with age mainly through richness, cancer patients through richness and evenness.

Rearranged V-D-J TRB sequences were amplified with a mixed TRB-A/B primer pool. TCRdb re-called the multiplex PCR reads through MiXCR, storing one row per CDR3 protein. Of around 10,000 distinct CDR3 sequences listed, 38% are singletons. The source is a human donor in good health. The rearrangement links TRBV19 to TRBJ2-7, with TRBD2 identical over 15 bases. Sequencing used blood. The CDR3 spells CASSIDLVRGLAGGVYEQYF. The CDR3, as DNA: TGTGCCAGTAGTATAGATCTCGTAAGGGGACTAGCGGGAGGAGTATACGAGCAGTACTTC. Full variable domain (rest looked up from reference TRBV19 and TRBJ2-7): DGGITQSPKYLFRKEGQNVTLSCEQNLNHDAMYWYRQDPGQGLRLIYYSQIVNDFQKGDIAEGYSVSREKKESFPLTVTSAQKNPTAFYLCASSIDLVRGLAGGVYEQYFGPGTRLTVT.